Listed below are T cell receptor beta chains from one sample, sequenced in a study of T cells in Graves' hyperthyroidism and ophthalmopathy. TCRdb reprocessed the multiplex PCR reads with MiXCR, giving one entry per CDR3 protein. The repertoire holds more than 300,000 distinct CDR3 sequences, with about a fifth as singletons. Source material: blood. Every receptor here comes from a man between 18 and 29 years old with Graves' ophthalmopathy. Both conserved end residues are part of each CDR3. D genes are given only for firm matches. Rows give clone size only sometimes, using once, few, many, or a class for an expanded clone.

clone size	V gene	J gene	CDR3 length	D gene	CDR3 DNA	CDR3 protein
many	TRBV28	TRBJ2-1	14	TRBD2	TGTGCCAGCATCGCTAGCGGGGGTATCAATGAGCAGTTCTTC	CASIASGGINEQFF
-	TRBV4-1	TRBJ1-4	16	-	TGCGCCAGCAGCCAAGTCGGCCGCGCGGCTAATGAAAAACTGTTTTTT	CASSQVGRAANEKLFF
many	TRBV12-3/TRBV12-4	TRBJ2-7	13	-	TGTGCCAGCAGTTTAGCGGCGGATTACGAGCAGTACTTC	CASSLAADYEQYF
few	TRBV18	TRBJ1-4	14	TRBD1	TGTGCCAGCTCAGCCGGGACAGCGAATGAAAAACTGTTTTTT	CASSAGTANEKLFF
few	TRBV20-1	TRBJ2-3	17	TRBD2	TGCAGTGCTGCCCAGCGGGGGGTCAGATCTAGCACAGATACGCAGTATTTT	CSAAQRGVRSSTDTQYF
few	TRBV6-1	TRBJ1-2	14	-	TGTGCCAGCAGTGAGGGACTGATGGGCTATGGCTACACCTTC	CASSEGLMGYGYTF
many	TRBV7-3	TRBJ2-6	13	-	TGTGCCAGCAGCCCATCTGGGGCCAACGTCCTGACTTTC	CASSPSGANVLTF
many	TRBV20-1	TRBJ1-6	16	TRBD1	TGCAGTGCTAGAGATCTGGAGGGGACAGACTCTTCACCCCTCCACTTT	CSARDLEGTDSSPLHF
-	TRBV6-1	TRBJ2-1	16	TRBD2	TGTGCCAGCAGGCAGACTAGCGGGGGCATTTACAATGAGCAGTTCTTC	CASRQTSGGIYNEQFF
-	TRBV6-1	TRBJ2-5	13	TRBD2	TGTGCCAGCAGAGACACTAGCGCAGAGACCCAGTACTTC	CASRDTSAETQYF
-	TRBV24-1	TRBJ1-5	14	-	TGTGCCACCAGTGATTGGGAGTACAATCAGCCCCAGCATTTT	CATSDWEYNQPQHF
many	TRBV28	TRBJ2-2	16	-	TGTGCCAGCAGTTTGATGTCAGGGGCGAACACCGGGGAGCTGTTTTTT	CASSLMSGANTGELFF
few	TRBV9	TRBJ2-7	16	-	TGTGCCAGCAGCGTAGGATTGAGCGGGCGTGACTACGAGCAGTACTTC	CASSVGLSGRDYEQYF
-	TRBV6-2/TRBV6-3	TRBJ2-2	15	TRBD1	TGTGCCAGCAGGGGTTCCCCAACAGGGGCCGGGGAGCTGTTTTTT	CASRGSPTGAGELFF
-	TRBV5-6	TRBJ2-2	15	TRBD2	TGTGCCAGCAGCCCCCCGAGCGGGAGAGGCGGGGAGCTGTTTTTT	CASSPPSGRGGELFF
-	TRBV15	TRBJ2-4	17	TRBD1	TGTGCCACCAGCAGAGAGACCCCGGGACAGGGATTAAACATTCAGTACTTC	CATSRETPGQGLNIQYF
many	TRBV6-2/TRBV6-3	TRBJ2-7	12	-	TGTGCCAGCAGTTACCCCGGATACGAGCAGTACTTC	CASSYPGYEQYF
few	TRBV18	TRBJ1-5	16	TRBD1	TGTGCCAGCTCACTTACAGGGGTAGGAAACAATCAGCCCCAGCATTTT	CASSLTGVGNNQPQHF
-	TRBV4-2	TRBJ1-3	15	-	TGTGCCAGCAGATCGACAGGAAGCTCTGGAAACACCATATATTTT	CASRSTGSSGNTIYF
many	TRBV27	TRBJ1-6	14	TRBD1	TGTGCCAGCAGTTTAGTTAGGGGGCTTTCACCCCTCCACTTT	CASSLVRGLSPLHF